This T cell receptor beta chain was captured by sequencing in a study of T cell changes during pregnancy in multiple sclerosis. The data were produced by immunoSEQ multiplex PCR, yet TCRdb's version contains in-frame clones alone and is incomplete. The sample lists roughly 69,000 clones, around nine tenths occurring once. The CDR3 consists of 12 residues. J gave up 7 bases and V 6 bases, and 6 bases lay outside the gene matches. Germline V gene lookup returns CDR1 SEHNR and CDR2 FQNEAQ (reference sequence). The TCR originated in a female donor in good health, enrolled as a control in a pregnancy study. The chain is built from TRBV7-9 and TRBJ2-7; 7 bases are a match to TRBD2. Source: CD4+ T cells from peripheral blood mononuclear cells, taken in the third trimester of pregnancy. DNA for the CDR3: TGTGCCAGCAGTCCCACCGGGAGGGAGCAGTACTTC. Translating gives CASSPTGREQYF.